This is a list of T cell receptor beta chains from one sample in a study of cytomegalovirus exposure and HLA in healthy donors. The assay was immunoSEQ multiplex PCR, and TCRdb's table has in-frame clones only and misses some. The sample has roughly 100,000 clones, about 70% seen once. The sequencing input was PBMCs. The receptors come from a man younger than 40 in good health and CMV-seronegative. Both conserved end residues are part of each CDR3. D genes are given only for firm matches. Not all rows give a size; the values are once, few, many and, for expanded clones, a class.

clone_size,d_call,v_call,j_call,cdr3_aa,cdr3_nt
few,NA,TRBV11-2,TRBJ1-2,CASSPYRSLNYGYTF,TGTGCCAGCAGCCCCTACAGGTCTCTTAACTATGGCTACACCTTC
NA,TRBD1,TRBV19,TRBJ1-1,CASSIQGANTEAFF,TGTGCCAGTAGTATTCAGGGGGCTAACACTGAAGCTTTCTTT
NA,NA,TRBV19,TRBJ1-5,CASTKGGLGNQPQHF,TGTGCCAGTACTAAGGGCGGGTTAGGCAATCAGCCCCAGCATTTT
NA,TRBD1,TRBV10-3,TRBJ1-1,CATERGQGDTEAFF,TGTGCCACAGAAAGGGGACAGGGGGACACTGAAGCTTTCTTT
NA,TRBD2,TRBV14,TRBJ2-3,CATPGPLAGGGVGSTDTQYF,TGTGCCACCCCGGGGCCACTAGCGGGAGGAGGTGTGGGGAGCACAGATACGCAGTATTTT
few,NA,TRBV2,TRBJ2-1,CASKEGERNEQFF,TGTGCCAGCAAAGAGGGAGAGAGGAATGAGCAGTTCTTC
NA,TRBD2,TRBV29-1,TRBJ2-3,CSVESGLAGTDTQYF,TGCAGCGTTGAATCAGGACTAGCGGGCACAGATACGCAGTATTTT
NA,TRBD2,TRBV10-3,TRBJ2-1,CAISELAGGPHEQFF,TGTGCCATCAGTGAGTTAGCGGGAGGGCCCCATGAGCAGTTCTTC
NA,NA,TRBV11-3,TRBJ2-7,CASSLGRGSSYEQYF,TGTGCCAGCAGCCTAGGGCGGGGAAGCTCCTACGAGCAGTACTTC
NA,NA,TRBV9,TRBJ2-7,CASSVGGINYEQYF,TGTGCCAGCAGCGTAGGAGGTATCAACTACGAGCAGTACTTC
NA,NA,TRBV7-9,TRBJ1-1,CASSRRENTEAFF,TGTGCCAGCAGTAGACGGGAGAACACTGAAGCTTTCTTT
NA,TRBD1,TRBV28,TRBJ1-2,CASSLTGGVGGYTF,TGTGCCAGCAGTTTAACAGGGGGCGTGGGGGGCTACACCTTC
NA,TRBD1,TRBV7-9,TRBJ1-3,CSSSLQGILSGNTIYF,TGTTCCAGCAGCTTACAGGGGATCCTCTCTGGAAACACCATATATTTT
few,NA,TRBV27,TRBJ1-2,CASSFGRAYGYTF,TGTGCCAGCAGTTTCGGCAGGGCCTATGGCTACACCTTC
NA,TRBD2,TRBV14,TRBJ2-1,CASSQVHLAGVNEQFF,TGTGCCAGCAGCCAAGTACATCTAGCGGGAGTCAATGAGCAGTTCTTC
few,NA,TRBV21-1,TRBJ2-7,CASSKGATSGRDYEQYF,TGTGCCAGCAGCAAAGGGGCGACTAGCGGGAGGGACTACGAGCAGTACTTC
NA,TRBD1,TRBV5-4,TRBJ2-7,CASSPSIGTVAYEQYF,TGTGCCAGCAGCCCTTCCATCGGGACAGTAGCCTACGAGCAGTACTTC
NA,NA,TRBV7-8,TRBJ2-7,CASSVSGEGEQYF,TGTGCCAGCAGCGTGTCGGGGGAAGGCGAGCAGTACTTC
NA,TRBD1,TRBV2,TRBJ1-2,CASRRDSGGYTF,TGTGCCAGCAGAAGGGACAGCGGAGGCTACACCTTC
NA,TRBD1,TRBV7-9,TRBJ1-3,CASTWDSSGNTIYF,TGTGCCAGCACCTGGGACAGCTCTGGAAACACCATATATTTT
NA,TRBD1,TRBV7-3,TRBJ2-2,CASSSEGALGTGELFF,TGTGCCAGCAGTTCCGAGGGGGCTTTGGGCACCGGGGAGCTGTTTTTT
once,NA,TRBV9,TRBJ2-3,CASSVLQGWTDTQYF,TGTGCCAGCAGCGTACTACAGGGTTGGACAGATACGCAGTATTTT
NA,TRBD1,TRBV9,TRBJ1-2,CASSARQGGGYTF,TGTGCCAGCAGCGCACGACAGGGTGGAGGCTACACCTTC
few,TRBD2,TRBV27,TRBJ2-1,CASSSRAGDRDNEQFF,TGTGCCAGCAGTTCCCGAGCGGGAGACCGTGACAATGAGCAGTTCTTC